This entry lists 14 T cell receptor beta chains sequenced from one sample in a study of neurological immune-mediated disorders. From the 5' RACE reads, TCRdb called clonotypes with MiXCR, one entry per CDR3 protein. This sample has over 45,000 distinct CDR3 sequences; roughly a quarter occur once, and the top ten carry over 20%. Sequencing used PBMCs. The receptors originated from an older woman in good health.

This clonotype has a count of ten or more. CDR3 bases: TGCGCCAGCAGCCCCCGGGACAGGGGATACACCGGGGAGCTGTTTTTT. It encodes CASSPRDRGYTGELFF. This chain uses TRBV5-1 with TRBJ2-2; 10 nucleotides line up with TRBD1. With 4 bases clipped from V and 3 bases from J, the junction kept 6 bases outside the gene matches. Germline V CDR1 and CDR2: SGHRS, YFSETQ. The CDR3 contains 16 residues.

V gene TRBV3-1 combines with J gene TRBJ1-4; TRBD1 aligns across 7 bases. The CDR3 loop spans 16 amino acids. Unmatched junction bases numbered 10, after V lost 4 bases and J lost 5 bases. CDR1 LGHDT and CDR2 YNNKEL come from the germline V gene (reference sequence). The CDR3, as DNA: TGTGCCAGCAGCCGCCGACCGACAGGGCTGAATGAAAAACTGTTTTTT. It encodes CASSRRPTGLNEKLFF.

In this sample, this clonotype turned up many times. The chain recombines TRBV7-8 with TRBJ1-2, with D tentatively TRBD1 (5 bases). V lost 1 base and J lost 8, with 17 bases in between. Germline CDR1 is SGHVS and CDR2 is FQNEAQ. This CDR3 comprises 15 residues. CDR3 amino acids: CASSLVVSGPLGYTF. In nucleotides, the CDR3 is TGTGCCAGCAGCTTAGTCGTATCGGGACCCTTAGGCTACACCTTC. Filled out from reference TRBV7-8 and TRBJ1-2, the complete variable domain reads GAGVSQSPRYKVAKRGQDVALRCDPISGHVSLFWYQQALGQGPEFLTYFQNEAQLDKSGLPSDRFFAERPEGSVSTLKIQRTQQEDSAVYLCASSLVVSGPLGYTFGSGTRLTVV.

At least ten counts were recorded for this clonotype. The CDR3 sequence is CSARDVGAQETQYF. CDR3 DNA: TGCAGTGCTAGAGATGTGGGGGCCCAAGAGACCCAGTACTTC. The genes are TRBV20-1 and TRBJ2-5; TRBD1 might be the D (6 bases). The V gene's germline CDR1 is DFQATT and CDR2 SNEGSKA (reference sequence). V was trimmed by 0 bases and J by 1 base, leaving 9 bases between them. The CDR3 is 14 amino acids.

This clonotype appeared many times. The chain joins TRBV5-5 to TRBJ2-3; perhaps TRBD2 as D (5 bases). The germline V gene has CDR1 SGHKS and CDR2 YYEKEE (reference sequence). There are 13 residues in the CDR3. The ends were cut back, 0 bases at V and 8 bases at J, with 10 bases in the middle. In nucleotides, the CDR3 is TGTGCCAGCAGCTTGGCGACGGACTCTACGCAGTATTTT. Protein: CASSLATDSTQYF.

The V and J genes are TRBV3-1 and TRBJ2-1; no firm D call. Germline V gene sequence: CDR1 LGHDT, CDR2 YNNKEL (reference sequence). There are 15 residues in the CDR3. Trimming took off 8 bases at V and 3 bases at J, with 17 bases between the two ends. CDR3 in amino acids: CASSHTSLGYNEQFF. The CDR3 bases are TGTGCCAGCTCCCACACCTCATTGGGCTACAATGAGCAGTTCTTC.

In its sample, this clonotype was seen many times. J is TRBJ2-7 and V is TRBV28; tentative D call: TRBD2 (6 bases). The germline gives CDR1 MDHEN, CDR2 SYDVKM. The CDR3 sequence is 14 residues long. V was trimmed by 1 base and J by 3 bases, leaving 10 bases between them. CDR3: CASSLFGGYYEQYF. The CDR3 nucleotides read TGTGCCAGCAGTTTATTTGGGGGGTACTACGAGCAGTACTTC.

This clonotype was seen ten or more times. This sequence joins TRBV2 and TRBJ2-2, with 9 nucleotides matching TRBD2. The CDR3 contains 15 residues. Unmatched junction bases numbered 7, after V lost 7 bases and J lost 4 bases. Germline V lookup: CDR1 SNHLY, CDR2 FYNNEI. This chain's CDR3 is CASNAGGPSTGELFF. The CDR3 DNA is TGTGCCAGCAACGCGGGAGGGCCAAGCACCGGGGAGCTGTTTTTT. Together with reference TRBV2 and TRBJ2-2, the CDR3 gives the full variable domain: EPEVTQTPSHQVTQMGQEVILRCVPISNHLYFYWYRQILGQKVEFLVSFYNNEISEKSEIFDDQFSVERPDGSNFTLKIRSTKLEDSAMYFCASNAGGPSTGELFFGEGSRLTVL.

The chain carries TRBV7-8 and TRBJ2-7; 8 bases line up with TRBD2. The CDR3 runs to 15 residues. Germline values: CDR1 SGHVS, CDR2 FQNEAQ. V lost 2 bases and J lost 4; bases outside the gene matches: 7. CDR3 amino acids: CASSLRAGVPYEQYF. CDR3 bases: TGTGCCAGCAGCTTAAGAGCGGGAGTCCCGTACGAGCAGTACTTC. Full variable domain (rest looked up from reference TRBV7-8 and TRBJ2-7): GAGVSQSPRYKVAKRGQDVALRCDPISGHVSLFWYQQALGQGPEFLTYFQNEAQLDKSGLPSDRFFAERPEGSVSTLKIQRTQQEDSAVYLCASSLRAGVPYEQYFGPGTRLTVT.

This clonotype showed up many times. The V call is TRBV28, the J call TRBJ2-3; TRBD2 aligns across 7 bases. Trimming at V came to 4 bases and at J to 0 bases, leaving 7 bases not matched to a gene. CDR1 and CDR2 (germline): MDHEN, SYDVKM. This CDR3 comprises 16 residues. This CDR3 is CASSSSSGTSTDTQYF. DNA of the CDR3: TGTGCCAGCAGTTCCTCGAGCGGGACCAGCACAGATACGCAGTATTTT.

The chain combines TRBV20-1 with TRBJ2-3; the D is unclear. The CDR3 consists of 12 residues. The germline V gene has CDR1 DFQATT and CDR2 SNEGSKA (reference sequence). The germline V and J ends were trimmed by 5 bases and 6 bases, with 12 bases remaining between them. As DNA, the CDR3 is TGCAGTGCTCCCTCTGGGTCGGATACGCAGTATTTT. Its translation is CSAPSGSDTQYF.

This clonotype appeared many times. The chain links TRBV5-1 to TRBJ1-5; D is ambiguous. The ends were cut back, 0 bases at V and 7 bases at J, with 8 bases in the middle. The CDR3 has 13 residues. Germline values: CDR1 SGHRS, CDR2 YFSETQ. DNA of the CDR3: TGCGCCAGCAGCTTGGCGGGAGACCAGCCCCAGCATTTT. It specifies CASSLAGDQPQHF.

This chain uses TRBV7-3 with TRBJ2-3, with a tentative D call TRBD2 (6 bases). V lost 5 bases and J lost 6, with 15 bases in between. Germline assignment: CDR1 SGHTA and CDR2 FQGTGA. The CDR3 has 14 residues. CDR3 sequence reads: CASSRGTPGDTQYF. The CDR3 DNA reads as TGTGCCAGCAGCCGGGGGACCCCTGGGGATACGCAGTATTTT. Together with reference TRBV7-3 and TRBJ2-3, the CDR3 gives the full variable domain: GAGVSQTPSNKVTEKGKYVELRCDPISGHTALYWYRQSLGQGPEFLIYFQGTGAADDSGLPNDRFFAVRPEGSVSTLKIQRTERGDSAVYLCASSRGTPGDTQYFGPGTRLTVL.

Worth noting for this clonotype: At one end the junction does not follow the germline gene, possibly because of a read error. This rearrangement joins TRBV5-1 to TRBJ2-2; either TRBD1 or TRBD2 may fit D (5 bases each). Germline assignment: CDR1 SGHRS and CDR2 YFSETQ. The CDR3 is made up of 13 amino acids. CDR3 amino acids: CASSLVDTGEPFF. CDR3 in DNA: TGTGCCAGCAGCTTGGTGGACACCGGGGAGCCGTTTTTT.